This entry describes one T cell receptor (beta chain). Its specificity is not known. The junction departs from the called germline gene at one end, perhaps through a read error. These data come from a study of tumor-infiltrating lymphocytes in primary liver carcinoma. Study-wide points: A significantly higher top-250-clone fraction was recorded for tumors than for blood (p = 0.039). Tumor-adjacent and tumor-blood pairs showed less overlap than tumor region pairs. Only around 7.5-24% of top clones occurred in all five tumor regions.

The CDR3 spans 14 residues. Germline V gives CDR1 ENHRY, CDR2 SYGVKD. Unsorted bulk tissue (about 18-32 mg) underwent RNA and DNA co-extraction. Five distinct regions per tumor were sampled. Constant-region priming of 500 ng total RNA yielded TCR beta cDNA. Three-round nested multiplex PCR performed with slightly modified ARM-PCR produced the TCR beta libraries. Amplification in the first two PCR rounds was performed using TRBV1-TRBV30 forward primers and a C-beta reverse primer for roughly 10 cycles each. One entry per CDR3 protein results from TCRdb running MiXCR on the multiplex PCR reads. This sample has about 74,000 distinct CDR3 sequences, with about 70% found just once.

This TCR was recovered from a man aged 40-55 years with primary liver carcinoma and hepatitis B virus infection. The sample taken for sequencing was liver tumor tissue from sampling region 4. The subset is: tumor region T4, right-lateral pole. This sequence joins TRBV10-3 and TRBJ2-1, with a tentative D call TRBD1 (6 bases). Here the CDR3 reads CTISCPTGYNEQFF. Here the CDR3 DNA reads TGTACCATCAGTTGTCCGACAGGCTACAATGAGCAGTTCTTC.